These 25 T cell receptor beta chains were sequenced from one sample in a study of shared clonotypes between healthy human individuals. Naive-designated CD8 cells lacked CD45RO, were positively enriched for CCR7, and omitted terminally differentiated effector memory CD45RA+ cells. Profiled with immunoSEQ multiplex PCR; TCRdb holds only in-frame clones, not every one. The sample holds 800,000 to 950,000 clones; around 96% are singletons and the top ten take about 0.22%. The sample consisted of naive CD8+ T cells sorted from blood. The receptors were gathered from a young man in good health.

The chain uses TRBV19 and TRBJ1-4, with 9 bases fitting TRBD1. CDR1 is LNHDA, CDR2 SQIVND, per germline (reference sequence). This CDR3 is 16 amino acids long. V trimming: 3 bases; J trimming: 5 bases; junction bases outside the gene matches: 7. CDR3 protein: CASSIYWTGENEKLFF. The DNA of the CDR3 is TGTGCCAGTAGTATCTATTGGACAGGGGAGAATGAAAAACTGTTTTTT.

The V and J genes are TRBV15 and TRBJ2-1, with 7 bases that match TRBD2. Germline loops: CDR1 LNHNV, CDR2 YYDKDF (reference sequence). The V and J ends lost 3 bases and 5 bases, in that order; junction bases with no gene match: 7. This CDR3 contains 15 residues. The CDR3 loop is CATSRTSRPNNEQFF. Here the CDR3 DNA reads TGTGCCACCAGCAGGACTAGCCGTCCGAACAATGAGCAGTTCTTC.

This sequence joins TRBV5-1 and TRBJ1-1, with D uncertain. Trimming shortened V by 5 bases and J by 8 bases, and 13 bases separated the two germline ends. This CDR3 is built from 12 residues. The V gene's germline CDR1 is SGHRS and CDR2 YFSETQ. The CDR3 DNA is TGCGCCAGCAGTCAGGACCGCCGGGAAGCTTTCTTT. This translates into CASSQDRREAFF.

The rearrangement uses TRBV7-2 and TRBJ2-7, with 9 bases lining up with TRBD1. CDR3 length: 14 amino acids. Germline CDR1 reads SGHTA; CDR2 reads FQGNSA. V lost 5 bases and J lost 3; bases outside the gene matches: 5. CDR3 amino acids: CASSPGTGYYEQYF. DNA of the CDR3: TGTGCCAGCAGCCCCGGGACAGGGTACTACGAGCAGTACTTC.

V gene TRBV9 combines with J gene TRBJ2-1; D might be TRBD1 or TRBD2, each matching 5 bases. With 0 bases removed from V and 11 bases from J, the gap between germline ends came to 15 bases. CDR3 length equals 14 residues. CDR1 is SGDLS, CDR2 YYNGEE, per germline. DNA for the CDR3: TGTGCCAGCAGCGTAGCGGGACCGGCAAGAAAGCAGTTCTTC. Protein: CASSVAGPARKQFF. Drawing the rest from reference TRBV9 and TRBJ2-1, the complete variable domain is DSGVTQTPKHLITATGQRVTLRCSPRSGDLSVYWYQQSLDQGLQFLIQYYNGEERAKGNILERFSAQQFPDLHSELNLSSLELGDSALYFCASSVAGPARKQFFGPGTRLTVL.

This clone was found once. The sample has other DNA sequences that encode this CDR3 too. The V call is TRBV2, the J call TRBJ2-7, with no clear D. The CDR3 loop spans 12 amino acids. V gave up 4 bases and J gave up 2 bases, with 6 bases separating them. The germline CDR1 and CDR2 sequences are SNHLY and FYNNEI. The CDR3 protein is CASSGSPYEQYF. The CDR3 bases are TGTGCCAGCAGTGGGTCACCCTACGAGCAGTACTTC.

Note on this clone: The junction does not match germline at one end; this may be a read error. The V gene is TRBV28, the J gene TRBJ2-7; D is uncertain. CDR1 and CDR2 (germline): MDHEN, SYDVKM. There are 13 residues in the CDR3. The CDR3 loop reads CAGSERQAYEQYF. As DNA, the CDR3 is TGTGCCGGCAGTGAGAGACAAGCCTACGAGCAGTACTTC.

This clone was detected once. The chain combines TRBV28 with TRBJ1-1, with a tentative D call TRBD1 (5 bases). The CDR3 consists of 11 residues. Trimming removed 3 bases at V and 12 bases at J, with 11 bases between. CDR1 and CDR2 from the germline V gene are MDHEN and SYDVKM. The CDR3 coding sequence is TGTGCCAGCAGTTTTGGGGGTGTGTCTTTCTTT. Protein sequence: CASSFGGVSFF.

The chain employs TRBV27 and TRBJ2-1, with 9 positions matching TRBD2. The junction had 3 bases not matched to a gene; V was cut back by 5 bases and J by 4 bases. Per the germline V gene, CDR1 is MNHEY and CDR2 is SMNVEV (reference sequence). The CDR3 covers 14 residues. Written as DNA, the CDR3 is TGTGCCAGCAGTACTAGCGGGCTTTACAATGAGCAGTTCTTC. This sequence encodes CASSTSGLYNEQFF.

The chain carries TRBV6-6 and TRBJ2-2; 8 bases align to TRBD1. The germline V gene has CDR1 MNHNY and CDR2 SVGAGI (reference sequence). The CDR3 runs 15 residues. The junction had 1 base not matched to a gene; V was cut back by 0 bases and J by 4 bases. CDR3 residues: CASSYSDRVTGELFF. Written as DNA, the CDR3 is TGTGCCAGCAGTTACTCGGACAGGGTCACCGGGGAGCTGTTTTTT.

The genes are TRBV7-9 and TRBJ2-7, with D perhaps assigned TRBD1 or TRBD2 (6 bases each). The CDR3 is 13 amino acids. Trimming took 5 bases from V and 2 from J, leaving 10 bases between them. Germline lookup yields CDR1 SEHNR and CDR2 FQNEAQ (reference sequence). The CDR3, as DNA: TGTGCCAGCAGCCGCGGGGACACCTACGAGCAGTACTTC. This encodes CASSRGDTYEQYF.

The chain couples TRBV11-2 to TRBJ2-7, with D perhaps matching TRBD1 or TRBD2 (5 bases each). This CDR3 region has 14 residues. Trimming took off 1 base at V and 3 bases at J, with 10 bases between the two ends. From germline, CDR1 is SGHAT and CDR2 FQNNGV. CDR3 sequence (DNA): TGTGCCAGCAGCTTAGGAGGGGCCGGCTACGAGCAGTACTTC. Translated: CASSLGGAGYEQYF.

The rearrangement joins TRBV11-1 to TRBJ2-5; D unclear. Germline CDR1 and CDR2: SGHAT and FQDESV (reference sequence). The CDR3 consists of 16 residues. Trimming left V 5 bases short and J 3 bases short, with 19 bases between. The CDR3 nucleotides read TGTGCCAGCAGCCCTAACCCCCGGCTCATGAAAGAGACCCAGTACTTC. Its translation: CASSPNPRLMKETQYF.

J is TRBJ2-1 and V is TRBV11-2; 14 nucleotides match TRBD2. The CDR3 covers 17 residues. The J segment lost 8 bases and the V segment lost 5 bases, leaving 11 bases of the junction unmatched. CDR1 SGHAT and CDR2 FQNNGV come from the germline V gene. In DNA form, the CDR3 reads TGTGCCAGCAGCCCTGGGACTAGCGGGGGTATGGTCGATGAGCAGTTCTTC. This gives the protein CASSPGTSGGMVDEQFF.

Points on this clone: At one of its ends the junction is not consistent with the germline gene, which may arise from a read error. CDR3 residues: CASSIGGSSSFEQYF. The CDR3 nucleotides are TGTGCCAGTAGTATCGGAGGCAGTTCGTCCTTCGAGCAGTACTTC. The rearrangement joins TRBV19 to TRBJ2-7, with TRBD2 as a possible D gene (5 bases). This CDR3 comprises 15 residues. Germline CDR1 is LNHDA and CDR2 is SQIVND (reference sequence).

The J gene is TRBJ2-7, the V gene TRBV4-3, with D possibly matching TRBD2 (5 bases). V was shortened by 4 bases and J by 3 bases, with 16 bases between the two germline ends. This CDR3 region has 15 residues. Germline CDR1 reads LGHNA; CDR2 reads YSLEER. The CDR3 loop reads CASSPYRELDYEQYF. The CDR3 DNA follows: TGCGCCAGCAGCCCGTACCGGGAATTAGACTACGAGCAGTACTTC.

This sequence joins TRBV7-6 and TRBJ1-4, with a weak D call TRBD1 (6 bases). Germline CDR1 reads SGHVS; CDR2 reads FNYEAQ. This CDR3 contains 14 residues. V dropped 4 bases and J dropped 5 bases, with 11 bases sitting between them. CDR3 coding DNA: TGTGCCAGCAGCTCTGGCGGGGGCAATGAAAAACTGTTTTTT. It yields the protein CASSSGGGNEKLFF.

This clone showed up just a few times. The V call is TRBV29-1, the J call TRBJ2-7; D is unclear. Germline assignment: CDR1 SQVTM and CDR2 ANQGSEA. Trimming left V 5 bases short and J 0 bases short, with 11 bases between. The CDR3 totals 13 residues. DNA of the CDR3: TGCAGCGTTCGAAGGCGAAGCTCCTACGAGCAGTACTTC. Translation gives CSVRRRSSYEQYF.

The J gene is TRBJ2-7, the V gene TRBV4-1; 10 bases match TRBD2. CDR1 and CDR2 (germline): MGHRA, YSYEKL. J was trimmed by 0 bases and V by 3 bases; bases with no gene match: 11. There are 18 residues in the CDR3. CDR3: CASSHFLAGAPNSYEQYF. The CDR3 DNA is TGCGCCAGCAGCCACTTCCTAGCGGGAGCTCCAAACTCCTACGAGCAGTACTTC.

In regard to this clone: This sample also contains other DNA sequences that code for the same CDR3. The chain carries TRBV20-1 and TRBJ2-2; D is unclear. In germline, CDR1 is DFQATT, CDR2 SNEGSKA (reference sequence). This CDR3 is built from 11 residues. The V gene lost 6 bases and the J gene lost 1 base, with 3 bases spanning the gap. Here the CDR3 reads CSARNTGELFF. CDR3 nucleotide sequence: TGCAGTGCAAGGAACACCGGGGAGCTGTTTTTT.

This clone was picked up a small number of times. The chain has TRBV11-3 and TRBJ2-7, with TRBD1 matching over 11 bases. Germline-derived CDR1 and CDR2 are SGHNT and YENEEA. The CDR3 has 13 residues. J lost 5 bases, V lost 4 bases, and 1 base had no gene match. DNA of the CDR3: TGTGCCAGCAGCTGGGGACAGGGGGACGAGCAGTACTTC. This encodes CASSWGQGDEQYF.

The chain has TRBV5-4 and TRBJ2-5; no definite D call. Germline V gene sequence: CDR1 SGHNT, CDR2 YYREEE (reference sequence). V lost 4 bases and J 1 base, leaving 14 bases between the germline ends. The CDR3 sequence is 15 residues long. The CDR3 DNA reads TGTGCCAGCAGCCCGACGTGGCAGGCCCAAGAGACCCAGTACTTC. Amino acids: CASSPTWQAQETQYF.

A remark on this clone: Within the sample, other DNA sequences also encode this same CDR3. The rearrangement links TRBV27 to TRBJ2-5, with D tentatively TRBD1 or TRBD2 (5 bases each). Germline V gene lookup returns CDR1 MNHEY and CDR2 SMNVEV (reference sequence). The CDR3 runs to 13 residues. V lost 1 base to trimming and J lost 3 bases, with 6 bases between them. The CDR3 sequence is CASSLLGEETQYF. CDR3 nucleotide sequence: TGTGCCAGCAGTTTATTGGGGGAAGAGACCCAGTACTTC.

The chain couples TRBV9 to TRBJ2-1; the match to TRBD2 covers 10 bases. Germline assignment: CDR1 SGDLS and CDR2 YYNGEE. The CDR3 length is 16 residues. Trimming took 4 bases from V and 5 from J; bases not matched to a gene: 9. CDR3 protein: CASSPSGRVVDNEQFF. CDR3 in DNA: TGTGCCAGCAGCCCGAGCGGGAGGGTAGTTGACAATGAGCAGTTCTTC.

The V and J genes are TRBV7-8 and TRBJ2-1, with 14 bases aligning to TRBD2. With 1 base clipped from V and 0 bases from J, the junction kept 8 bases outside the gene matches. Per the germline V gene, CDR1 is SGHVS and CDR2 is FQNEAQ. The CDR3 sequence is 20 residues long. In DNA form, the CDR3 reads TGTGCCAGCAGCTTAGGTGGACTAGCGGGAGGATATTCCTCCTACAATGAGCAGTTCTTC. It translates to CASSLGGLAGGYSSYNEQFF.